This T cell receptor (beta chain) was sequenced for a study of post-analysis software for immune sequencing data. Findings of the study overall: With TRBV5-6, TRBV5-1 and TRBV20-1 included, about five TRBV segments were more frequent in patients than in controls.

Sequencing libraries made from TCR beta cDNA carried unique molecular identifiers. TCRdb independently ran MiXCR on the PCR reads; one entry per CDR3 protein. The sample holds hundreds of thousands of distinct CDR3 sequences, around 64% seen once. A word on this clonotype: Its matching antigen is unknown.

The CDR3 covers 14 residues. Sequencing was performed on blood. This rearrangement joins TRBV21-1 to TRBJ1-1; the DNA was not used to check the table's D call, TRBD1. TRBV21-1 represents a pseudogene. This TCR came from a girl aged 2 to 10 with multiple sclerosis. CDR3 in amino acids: CASGGAGMNTEAFF. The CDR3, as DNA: TGTGCCAGCGGGGGGGCGGGGATGAACACTGAAGCTTTCTTT.